This passage covers 18 T cell receptor beta chains from one sample sequenced in a study of CD4 T cells in relation to SARS-CoV-2 and coronaviruses. Sequencing was performed with immunoSEQ multiplex PCR; in TCRdb, only in-frame clones are kept and a portion is missing. The sample holds under 13,000 clones, approximately 82% seen once. CD4+ T cells from unexposed donors were obtained before the COVID-19 pandemic (2011-2018). The cells were cultured for under 13 days before CD4+ T cells were isolated. Their specific antigens are unknown. Sequencing input: CD4+ T cells from PBMCs, cultured in vitro. The receptors stem from a human donor in good health.

This sequence joins TRBV19 and TRBJ1-4; perhaps TRBD1 as D (6 bases). The CDR3 sequence is 14 residues long. Trimming took off 4 bases at V and 2 bases at J, with 8 bases between the two ends. The germline CDR1 and CDR2 sequences are LNHDA and SQIVND (reference sequence). The DNA of the CDR3 is TGTGCCAGTAGTAACGACAGGACTAATGAAAAACTGTTTTTT. Translating gives CASSNDRTNEKLFF.

The J gene is TRBJ2-3, the V gene TRBV19; 8 nucleotides agree with TRBD1. This CDR3 spans 13 amino acids. The germline V gene has CDR1 LNHDA and CDR2 SQIVND (reference sequence). The ends lost 5 bases at V and 8 bases at J; junction bases unmatched: 6. CDR3 sequence: CASSYQQGGTQYF. The CDR3 bases are TGTGCCAGTAGTTACCAACAGGGGGGTACGCAGTATTTT.

This clone showed up just once. The chain joins TRBV6-5 to TRBJ1-5; possibly TRBD1 for D (5 bases). Germline CDR1 reads MNHEY; CDR2 reads SVGAGI. Between the trimmed V and J ends, which lost 4 bases and 6 bases, there was a span of 10 bases. The CDR3 is 13 amino acids. As DNA, the CDR3 is TGTGCCAGCAGTTTCGGGACCTCTCAGCCCCAGCATTTT. As protein: CASSFGTSQPQHF.

The CDR3 is CASSRRLAGGLNEQFF. The CDR3, as DNA: TGTGCCAGCAGTCGACGACTAGCGGGAGGTTTGAATGAGCAGTTCTTC. The rearrangement uses TRBV27 and TRBJ2-1; 13 bases agree with TRBD2. V shed 5 bases and J 7 bases; nucleotides not matched to a gene: 8. The CDR3 loop spans 16 amino acids. Germline V gene sequence: CDR1 MNHEY, CDR2 SMNVEV (reference sequence).

The rearrangement joins TRBV29-1 to TRBJ1-1; TRBD1 is a possible D gene (6 bases). Deletions cut 2 bases from V and 10 bases from J, with 17 bases between. CDR3 length: 13 residues. The germline V gene has CDR1 SQVTM and CDR2 ANQGSEA. The CDR3 reads CSVEHSQGGAAFF. DNA of the CDR3: TGCAGCGTTGAACACTCACAGGGTGGAGCAGCTTTCTTT.

The V call is TRBV19, the J call TRBJ1-4; D is possibly TRBD1 (6 bases). The CDR3 has 13 residues. Germline CDR1 is LNHDA and CDR2 is SQIVND (reference sequence). V lost 7 bases and J lost 11, with 17 bases in between. CDR3 amino acids: CASTHPGQGKLFF. The CDR3 DNA sequence: TGTGCCAGTACCCATCCGGGTCAGGGGAAACTGTTTTTT.

This rearrangement joins TRBV6-5 to TRBJ2-7, with a possible D match to TRBD2 (5 bases). CDR1 is MNHEY and CDR2 is SVGAGI in the germline V gene. The CDR3 runs 15 residues. The V gene lost 0 bases and the J gene lost 6 bases, with 15 bases spanning the gap. In nucleotides, the CDR3 is TGTGCCAGCAGTTACTCAGGAGGACCAGCCGCCGAGCAGTACTTC. The encoded protein is CASSYSGGPAAEQYF.

The chain links TRBV2 to TRBJ2-5, with D hard to call. This CDR3 region has 15 residues. The V gene's germline CDR1 is SNHLY and CDR2 FYNNEI. Trimming pared 3 bases from V and 0 bases from J, leaving 11 bases between. The CDR3 DNA is TGTGCCAGCAGTGATCGGCGGAAGGACCAAGAGACCCAGTACTTC. Amino acid sequence: CASSDRRKDQETQYF.

This chain links TRBV6-2 or TRBV6-3 with TRBJ1-2; weak D call: TRBD1 (5 bases). V was shortened by 2 bases and J by 8 bases, with 21 bases between the two germline ends. This CDR3 contains 16 residues. Germline values: CDR1 MNHEY, CDR2 SVGEGT. As DNA, the CDR3 is TGTGCCAGCAGTTACACGCGACCGGGCCCATCAGGGGGCTACACCTTC. It specifies CASSYTRPGPSGGYTF.

The chain couples TRBV3-1 (or the pseudogene TRBV3-2) to TRBJ2-1, with 11 bases matching TRBD2. The germline V gene encodes CDR1 LGHDT and CDR2 YNNKEL (reference sequence). This CDR3 region has 15 residues. V lost 4 bases, J lost 5 bases, and 4 bases stayed unmatched. The CDR3 DNA reads TGTGCCAGCAGCCCGACTAGCGGGATTGACAATGAGCAGTTCTTC. It is translated as CASSPTSGIDNEQFF.

The V gene is TRBV12-2, the J gene TRBJ2-1; the table's D call of TRBD2 was not tested on the DNA. TRBV12-2 is a recognized pseudogene. CDR3 length: 21 residues. CDR3 residues: CASRLALVGLAELSSYNEQFF. The CDR3 region has the DNA TGTGCAAGTCGCTTAGCGCTGGTTGGTCTAGCGGAGTTGAGCTCCTACAATGAGCAGTTCTTC.

The chain carries TRBV19 and TRBJ2-5, with 8 bases fitting TRBD1. V shed 6 bases and J 0 bases; nucleotides not matched to a gene: 9. Germline assignment: CDR1 LNHDA and CDR2 SQIVND (reference sequence). The CDR3 runs to 16 residues. The chain's CDR3 is CASSPGQGAYQETQYF. CDR3 DNA: TGTGCCAGTAGCCCAGGACAGGGCGCGTACCAAGAGACCCAGTACTTC.

This chain uses TRBV5-5 with TRBJ1-5; 8 nucleotides align to TRBD1. The CDR3 loop spans 16 amino acids. V lost 0 bases, J lost 3 bases, and 5 bases stayed unmatched. Germline loops: CDR1 SGHKS, CDR2 YYEKEE (reference sequence). The DNA for the CDR3 is TGTGCCAGCAGCTTGGGCCAGGGGGCTTTCAATCAGCCCCAGCATTTT. As protein: CASSLGQGAFNQPQHF.

The gene calls are TRBV4-3 and TRBJ1-2, with D maybe TRBD1 (5 bases). This CDR3 spans 15 amino acids. V was cut by 4 bases and J by 1 base, with 13 bases left in between. CDR1 is LGHNA and CDR2 is YSLEER in the germline V gene. This chain's CDR3 is CASSRYRDGNYGYTF. The DNA of the CDR3 is TGCGCCAGCAGCCGCTACCGGGACGGTAACTATGGCTACACCTTC.

The rearrangement joins TRBV5-5 to TRBJ2-7, with 13 bases matching TRBD2. Germline-derived CDR1 and CDR2 are SGHKS and YYEKEE (reference sequence). V gave up 4 bases and J gave up 2 bases; unmatched junction bases: 6. The CDR3 totals 16 residues. The CDR3 spells CASSVGLAGETYEQYF. CDR3 bases: TGTGCCAGCAGCGTTGGACTAGCGGGAGAGACCTACGAGCAGTACTTC.

The V call is TRBV27, the J call TRBJ2-4, with 8 bases aligning to TRBD2. The V segment lost 4 bases and the J segment 1 base; nucleotides outside the gene matches: 12. The CDR3 sequence is 18 residues long. CDR1 is MNHEY and CDR2 is SMNVEV in the germline V gene (reference sequence). In nucleotides, the CDR3 is TGTGCCAGCAGTTGGGCGGGAGGACTTCGGGGGGCCAAAAACATTCAGTACTTC. This sequence encodes CASSWAGGLRGAKNIQYF.

The chain links TRBV3-1 (or the pseudogene TRBV3-2) to TRBJ2-7; the D is unclear. This CDR3 has 11 residues. V dropped 4 bases and J dropped 2 bases, with 3 bases sitting between them. The germline V gene encodes CDR1 LGHDT and CDR2 YNNKEL (reference sequence). CDR3 DNA sequence: TGTGCCAGCAGCCGGGCCTACGAGCAGTACTTC. Translating it yields CASSRAYEQYF.

On this clone itself: Other nucleotide sequences from this sample produce the same CDR3. The gene calls are TRBV11-2 and TRBJ1-5; 8 nucleotides match TRBD1. The CDR3 consists of 17 residues. The V gene end was trimmed by 2 bases and the J gene end by 4 bases; junction bases not matched to a gene: 10. CDR1 is SGHAT, CDR2 FQNNGV, per germline. The CDR3 protein is CASSLTPDRAFNQPQHF. The DNA of the CDR3 is TGTGCCAGCAGCTTAACGCCGGACAGGGCCTTTAATCAGCCCCAGCATTTT. The whole variable domain, filled in from reference TRBV11-2 and TRBJ1-5, reads EAGVAQSPRYKIIEKRQSVAFWCNPISGHATLYWYQQILGQGPKLLIQFQNNGVVDDSQLPKDRFSAERLKGVDSTLKIQPAKLEDSAVYLCASSLTPDRAFNQPQHFGDGTRLSIL.